This entry lists 30 T cell receptor beta chains sequenced from one sample in a study of metastatic and nonmetastatic thyroid tumors. TCRdb used MiXCR to call clones anew from the PCR reads. The sample carries about 25,000 clones, 20% to 25% recorded once. All patients were treatment-naive before thyroid surgery. The specimen was blood. The origin of the receptors is a male donor with papillary thyroid cancer or a benign thyroid nodule (not recorded which). Some clones in this sample may be carry-over from other donors' samples.

A few counts support this clone. The V call is TRBV20-1, the J call TRBJ2-7; 7 bases map to TRBD1. The CDR3 runs 17 residues. V dropped 3 bases and J dropped 2; count of bases not matched to a gene: 16. Germline values: CDR1 DFQATT, CDR2 SNEGSKA (reference sequence). CDR3 DNA: TGCAGTGCTAGCCCCGGGACAGCCGCGTCGTCTCCCTACGAGCAGTACTTC. The encoded protein is CSASPGTAASSPYEQYF.

The J gene is TRBJ1-2, the V gene TRBV12-3 or TRBV12-4, with 10 bases matching TRBD1. V was pared by 2 bases and J by 6 bases, with 12 bases of the junction left unmatched. CDR3 length equals 17 residues. The CDR3 loop is CASSLSAADRGSDGYTF. The DNA for the CDR3 is TGTGCCAGCAGTTTATCGGCCGCGGACAGGGGGTCGGATGGCTACACCTTC.

This clone was counted between two and nine times. V and J are TRBV28 and TRBJ2-7, with D possibly matching TRBD1 (5 bases). Germline V gene lookup returns CDR1 MDHEN and CDR2 SYDVKM. V gave up 8 bases and J gave up 2 bases, with 19 bases separating them. The CDR3 totals 15 residues. The CDR3 reads CASPNQGKATYEQYF. CDR3 in DNA: TGTGCCAGCCCCAATCAGGGAAAGGCGACCTACGAGCAGTACTTC.

This clone was observed at least ten times. The rearrangement joins TRBV7-9 to TRBJ2-7; D is possibly TRBD1 (6 bases). This CDR3 has 14 residues. CDR1 SEHNR and CDR2 FQNEAQ come from the germline V gene (reference sequence). Between the trimmed V and J ends, which lost 5 bases and 7 bases, there was a span of 18 bases. The CDR3 is CASSPRGRIWEQYF. CDR3 DNA sequence: TGTGCCAGCAGCCCCAGGGGCCGAATCTGGGAGCAGTACTTC.

This clone occurred many times. The gene calls are TRBV6-5 and TRBJ2-1, with 13 bases matching TRBD2. The CDR3 has 16 residues. CDR1 MNHEY and CDR2 SVGAGI come from the germline V gene. Losses at the gene ends were 0 bases for V and 8 bases for J; bases not matched to a gene: 4. The CDR3 bases are TGTGCCAGCAGTTACTCTACTAGCGGGAGGGCCTATGAGCAGTTCTTC. Amino acid sequence: CASSYSTSGRAYEQFF.

This clone was detected ten times or more. The chain is built from TRBV11-3 and TRBJ1-6; D might be TRBD1 (6 bases). The germline V gene encodes CDR1 SGHNT and CDR2 YENEEA. This CDR3 comprises 14 residues. V lost 2 bases and J lost 9, with 11 bases in between. This CDR3 is CASSLRGAFSPLHF. CDR3 nucleotides: TGTGCCAGCAGCTTAAGGGGGGCGTTTTCACCCCTCCACTTT.

This clone was found many times. This chain joins TRBV5-6 and TRBJ1-1; D is uncertain. V was pared by 4 bases and J by 4 bases, with 14 bases between. Germline lookup yields CDR1 SGHDT and CDR2 YYEEEE. The CDR3 runs 14 residues. The CDR3 protein is CASSLMMGRTEAFF. CDR3 DNA sequence: TGTGCCAGCAGCCTGATGATGGGCCGCACTGAAGCTTTCTTT.

Comments on this clone: A read error may account for a junction end that differs from germline. This specimen includes other DNA sequences encoding the same CDR3. This chain connects TRBV12-3 or TRBV12-4 to TRBJ1-2, with D hard to call. The CDR3 contains 16 residues. CDR3 residues: CASSFSLGRFGYGYTF. The CDR3 bases are TGTGCCAGCAGTTTCTCCTTGGGTAGATTCGGCTATGGGTACACCTTC.

This clone was seen many times. The gene calls are TRBV6-1 and TRBJ1-1; D gene unclear. With 6 bases removed from V and 8 bases from J, the gap between germline ends came to 10 bases. The germline gives CDR1 MNHNS, CDR2 SASEGT. There are 11 residues in the CDR3. The CDR3 DNA reads as TGTGCCAGCAGCTTAGAATTAGAAGCTTTCTTT. Amino acid sequence: CASSLELEAFF.

By its share, this clone is medium-sized. This chain joins TRBV27 and TRBJ1-5; D is perhaps TRBD1 (5 bases). The germline V and J ends were trimmed by 3 bases and 6 bases, with 9 bases remaining between them. The CDR3 length is 13 residues. Germline values: CDR1 MNHEY, CDR2 SMNVEV (reference sequence). CDR3 sequence: CASSFGGAQPQHF. CDR3 nucleotides: TGTGCCAGCAGTTTTGGGGGAGCTCAGCCCCAGCATTTT.

Many counts were recorded for this clone. This chain connects TRBV2 to TRBJ2-6; D not resolved. Trimming stripped 5 bases from V and 0 bases from J, with 8 bases between. Germline V gene data show CDR1 as SNHLY and CDR2 as FYNNEI. The length of the CDR3 is 15 residues. The CDR3 DNA reads TGTGCCAGCAGTTACACCAGCTCTGGGGCCAACGTCCTGACTTTC. Protein product: CASSYTSSGANVLTF.

This clone appeared many times. V usage is TRBV27 and J usage is TRBJ1-2; D is possibly TRBD1 (5 bases). Germline lookup yields CDR1 MNHEY and CDR2 SMNVEV (reference sequence). V lost 3 bases to trimming and J lost 4 bases, with 9 bases between them. This CDR3 region has 13 residues. CDR3 nucleotides: TGTGCCAGCAGTTTGCAGGGAGGCTATGGCTACACCTTC. This codes for CASSLQGGYGYTF.

This clone came up many times. V and J are TRBV30 and TRBJ1-2; 7 bases agree with TRBD1. Germline loops: CDR1 GTSNPN, CDR2 SVGIG (reference sequence). This CDR3 is built from 14 residues. V trimming: 0 bases; J trimming: 2 bases; junction bases outside the gene matches: 3. The CDR3 loop is CAWSVGQANYGYTF. Written as DNA, the CDR3 is TGTGCCTGGAGTGTAGGACAGGCAAACTATGGCTACACCTTC. Combining the CDR3 with reference TRBV30 and TRBJ1-2 gives the whole variable domain SQTIHQWPATLVQPVGSPLSLECTVEGTSNPNLYWYRQAAGRGLQLLFYSVGIGQISSEVPQNLSASRPQDRQFILSSKKLLLSDSGFYLCAWSVGQANYGYTFGSGTRLTVV.

This clone was picked up many times. The V call is TRBV9, the J call TRBJ1-3; the D is unclear. The V gene's germline CDR1 is SGDLS and CDR2 YYNGEE. Trimming took 0 bases from V and 4 from J, leaving 11 bases between them. The CDR3 is made up of 15 amino acids. In nucleotides, the CDR3 is TGTGCCAGCAGCGTAGAGGCCGGCCCCGGAAACACCATATATTTT. This gives the protein CASSVEAGPGNTIYF.

This clone was seen many times. The chain employs TRBV11-3 and TRBJ1-1, with unresolved D. Deletions cut 3 bases from V and 5 bases from J, with 16 bases between. The CDR3 is made up of 15 amino acids. CDR1 and CDR2 (germline): SGHNT, YENEEA. The CDR3 coding sequence is TGTGCCAGCAGCTTTTCGGCGCGGGGTGGAACTGAAGCTTTCTTT. Its protein product is CASSFSARGGTEAFF.

This clone was seen repeatedly, ten times or more. This chain connects TRBV20-1 to TRBJ2-2, with no clear D. V gave up 0 bases and J gave up 0 bases, with 14 bases separating them. The CDR3 spans 17 residues. Germline V CDR1 and CDR2: DFQATT, SNEGSKA (reference sequence). The CDR3 DNA is TGCAGTGCTAGAGATCTTTTGACTTGGTCGAACACCGGGGAGCTGTTTTTT. The encoded protein is CSARDLLTWSNTGELFF.

With respect to this clone: This clone may be a read error of a much larger clone one base away. This chain joins TRBV30 and TRBJ2-5, with a tentative D call TRBD2 (5 bases). V dropped 6 bases and J dropped 5 bases, with 16 bases sitting between them. Germline CDR1 and CDR2: GTSNPN and SVGIG (reference sequence). This CDR3 contains 13 residues. The CDR3, as DNA: TGTGCCTGTAAAATTTGGTTAGCGGAGACCCAGTACTTC. Amino acid sequence: CACKIWLAETQYF. The whole variable domain, filled in from reference TRBV30 and TRBJ2-5, reads SQTIHQWPATLVQPVGSPLSLECTVEGTSNPNLYWYRQAAGRGLQLLFYSVGIGQISSEVPQNLSASRPQDRQFILSSKKLLLSDSGFYLCACKIWLAETQYFGPGTRLLVL.

This clone has a count of ten or more. The chain combines TRBV7-2 with TRBJ1-6, with no clear D. V dropped 3 bases and J dropped 10 bases, with 10 bases sitting between them. The CDR3 runs to 13 residues. CDR1 is SGHTA and CDR2 is FQGNSA in the germline V gene. The CDR3 DNA reads as TGTGCCAGCAGCTTCTACCAAGGGTCACCCCTCCACTTT. This gives the protein CASSFYQGSPLHF.

This clone appeared a single time. This is likely a read error, given that the CDR3 carries no conserved phenylalanine or tryptophan at its end. The DNA is omitted, as the CDR3 cannot be located on it reliably, and the CDR3 follows TCRdb's listing. The chain recombines TRBV7-7 with TRBJ2-5; no DNA check was done on the table's D call, TRBD2. Inclusive of both ends, the CDR3 amounts to 15 amino acids. The germline V gene encodes CDR1 SSHAT and CDR2 FNYEAQ (reference sequence). CDR3 in amino acids: CASSVNRARQETQDY.

This clone counts as medium-sized (0.01 to 0.1%). The chain links TRBV11-3 to TRBJ1-2; D not certain. CDR1 and CDR2 from the germline V gene are SGHNT and YENEEA. The CDR3 totals 15 residues. V gave up 0 bases and J gave up 5 bases, with 13 bases separating them. DNA for the CDR3: TGTGCCAGCAGCTTAGATGGGTTTTCGGAGTATGGCTACACCTTC. It encodes CASSLDGFSEYGYTF.

V and J are TRBV12-3 or TRBV12-4 and TRBJ2-2; the match to TRBD1 covers 7 bases. V gave up 5 bases and J gave up 3 bases; unmatched junction bases: 6. There are 15 residues in the CDR3. CDR3: CASSRQGPDTGELFF. The CDR3 coding sequence is TGTGCCAGCAGTCGACAGGGTCCCGACACCGGGGAGCTGTTTTTT.

V and J are TRBV25-1 and TRBJ2-1, with 9 bases fitting TRBD1. Losses at the gene ends were 4 bases for V and 0 bases for J; bases not matched to a gene: 10. The CDR3 is 18 residues long. The V gene's germline CDR1 is MGHDK and CDR2 SYGVNS. Here the CDR3 DNA reads TGTGCCAGCAGTGGATCCTGGACAGGGGAGAACTCCTACAATGAGCAGTTCTTC. Translating gives CASSGSWTGENSYNEQFF.

This clone showed up many times. The chain combines TRBV6-1 with TRBJ1-2, with D hard to call. The ends were cut back, 10 bases at V and 4 bases at J, with 16 bases in the middle. This CDR3 has 13 amino acids. Germline-derived CDR1 and CDR2 are MNHNS and SASEGT. The CDR3 region is CATLDAFGYGYTF. The CDR3 DNA reads TGTGCCACCCTAGACGCTTTTGGCTATGGCTACACCTTC.

This clone has a count of ten or more. The chain couples TRBV9 to TRBJ1-1, with D possibly TRBD1 on 5 matching bases. CDR3 length: 17 residues. Trimming took off 3 bases at V and 1 base at J, with 19 bases between the two ends. The germline CDR1 and CDR2 sequences are SGDLS and YYNGEE. CDR3 sequence reads: CASSALRLGPPNTEAFF. DNA of the CDR3: TGTGCCAGCAGCGCCCTTCGTCTGGGACCGCCGAACACTGAAGCTTTCTTT.

The V call is TRBV5-1, the J call TRBJ2-2; 12 positions match TRBD2. Germline CDR1 SGHRS, CDR2 YFSETQ. Trimming removed 7 bases from V and 5 bases from J; junction bases left unmatched: 3. The CDR3 consists of 14 residues. CDR3 coding DNA: TGCGCCAGCGCTGGACTAGCGGGAACCGGGGAGCTGTTTTTT. This encodes CASAGLAGTGELFF.

This clone was counted ten times or more. The gene calls are TRBV2 and TRBJ2-1; the D call may be TRBD1 or TRBD2 (6 bases each). CDR1 is SNHLY, CDR2 FYNNEI, per germline. Trimming removed 3 bases from V and 8 bases from J, with 14 bases in between. CDR3 size: 14 residues. The CDR3 region has the DNA TGTGCCAGCAGTGATGTGGGGGGCCGGTATGAGCAGTTCTTC. Translation gives CASSDVGGRYEQFF.

This clone was recorded at least ten times. The gene calls are TRBV20-1 and TRBJ1-1; tentatively, D is TRBD1 (6 bases). Germline-derived CDR1 and CDR2 are DFQATT and SNEGSKA (reference sequence). The CDR3 sequence is 14 residues long. Deletions cut 3 bases from V and 5 bases from J, with 16 bases between. The CDR3 DNA sequence: TGCAGTGCTAGGGTGGGAGGGGGAAAGACTGAAGCTTTCTTT. It encodes CSARVGGGKTEAFF.

This clone was seen ten or more times. The chain joins TRBV7-2 to TRBJ2-7, with D unresolved. The germline V gene has CDR1 SGHTA and CDR2 FQGNSA. Trimming took 5 bases from V and 5 from J, leaving 13 bases between them. The CDR3 sequence is 13 residues long. The CDR3 coding sequence is TGTGCCAGCAGCCTAAAAGGGTGGCACGAGCAGTACTTC. Translating it yields CASSLKGWHEQYF.

This clone was seen at least ten times. The V and J genes are TRBV7-9 and TRBJ2-1; TRBD1 agrees at 10 bases. This CDR3 contains 15 residues. In germline, CDR1 is SEHNR, CDR2 FQNEAQ (reference sequence). V trimming: 4 bases; J trimming: 6 bases; junction bases outside the gene matches: 6. The DNA of the CDR3 is TGTGCCAGCAGCTCGGGACAGGGGCAGGGCAATGAGCAGTTCTTC. Translated: CASSSGQGQGNEQFF.

This clone was seen ten or more times. In DNA, the CDR3 is TGTGCCAGCAGACCAAGCCCGGGACTAGAGACCCAGTACTTC. It encodes CASRPSPGLETQYF. The chain couples TRBV12-3 or TRBV12-4 to TRBJ2-5, with D possibly matching TRBD2 (6 bases). The CDR3 loop spans 14 amino acids. V was cut by 6 bases and J by 4 bases, with 15 bases left in between.